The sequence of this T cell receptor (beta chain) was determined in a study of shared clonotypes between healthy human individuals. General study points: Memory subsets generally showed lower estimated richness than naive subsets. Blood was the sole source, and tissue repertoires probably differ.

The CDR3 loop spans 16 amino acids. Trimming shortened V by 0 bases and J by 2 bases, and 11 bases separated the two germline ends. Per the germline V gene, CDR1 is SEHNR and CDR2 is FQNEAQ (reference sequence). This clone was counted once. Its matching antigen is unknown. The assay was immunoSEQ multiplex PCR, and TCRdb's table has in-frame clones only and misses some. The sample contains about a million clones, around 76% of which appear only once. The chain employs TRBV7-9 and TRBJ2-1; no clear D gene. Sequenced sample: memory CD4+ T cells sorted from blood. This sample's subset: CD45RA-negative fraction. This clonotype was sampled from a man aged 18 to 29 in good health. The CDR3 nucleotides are TGTGCCAGCAGCTTAGCCCCCCTAGACCCCTACAATGAGCAGTTCTTC. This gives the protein CASSLAPLDPYNEQFF. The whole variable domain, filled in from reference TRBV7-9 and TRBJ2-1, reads DTGVSQNPRHKITKRGQNVTFRCDPISEHNRLYWYRQTLGQGPEFLTYFQNEAQLEKSRLLSDRFSAERPKGSFSTLEIQRTEQGDSAMYLCASSLAPLDPYNEQFFGPGTRLTVL.